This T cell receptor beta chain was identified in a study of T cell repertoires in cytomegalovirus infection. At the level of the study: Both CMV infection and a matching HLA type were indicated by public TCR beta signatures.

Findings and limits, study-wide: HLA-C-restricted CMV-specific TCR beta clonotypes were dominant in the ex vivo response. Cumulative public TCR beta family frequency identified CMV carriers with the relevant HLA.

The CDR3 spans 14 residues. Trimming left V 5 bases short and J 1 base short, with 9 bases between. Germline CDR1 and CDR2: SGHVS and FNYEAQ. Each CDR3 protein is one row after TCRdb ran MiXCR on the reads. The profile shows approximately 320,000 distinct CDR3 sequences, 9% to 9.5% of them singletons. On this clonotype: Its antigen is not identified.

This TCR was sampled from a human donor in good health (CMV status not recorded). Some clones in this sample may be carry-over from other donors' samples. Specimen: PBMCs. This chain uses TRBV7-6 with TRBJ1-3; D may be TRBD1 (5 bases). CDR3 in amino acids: CASSEQVSGNTIYF. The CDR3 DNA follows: TGTGCCAGCAGCGAACAGGTGTCTGGAAACACCATATATTTT. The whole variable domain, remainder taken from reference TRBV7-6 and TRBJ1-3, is GAGVSQSPRYKVTKRGQDVALRCDPISGHVSLYWYRQALGQGPEFLTYFNYEAQQDKSGLPNDRFSAERPEGSISTLTIQRTEQRDSAMYRCASSEQVSGNTIYFGEGSWLTVV.